Listed below are T cell receptor beta chains from one sample, sequenced in a study of blood T cell repertoires in COVID-19. Libraries were prepared by immunoSEQ multiplex PCR; TCRdb keeps only in-frame clonotypes and omits some of them. The repertoire holds 250,000 or so clones, with roughly 82% as singletons. The sample taken for sequencing was peripheral blood. The source of these receptors is a woman aged 70-85 years with acute or convalescent COVID-19. Each CDR3 is given with its conserved first and last residue. A D gene is named only where the DNA matches it firmly. Not every row has a clone size; where given, it reads once, few, many or a size class.

CDR3 protein: CASSDRDRGRQPQHF; CDR3 DNA: TGTGCCAGCAGTGACCGGGACAGGGGGCGTCAGCCCCAGCATTTT; clone size: .; V gene: TRBV6-4; J gene: TRBJ1-5; CDR3 length: 15; D gene: TRBD1
CDR3 protein: CASSILAGGKQDEQFF; CDR3 DNA: TGTGCCAGCAGCATATTAGCGGGGGGGAAACAGGATGAGCAGTTCTTC; clone size: .; V gene: TRBV14; J gene: TRBJ2-1; CDR3 length: 16; D gene: TRBD2
CDR3 protein: CASSKQGADGYTF; CDR3 DNA: TGTGCCAGTAGTAAGCAGGGGGCGGATGGCTACACCTTC; clone size: once; V gene: TRBV19; J gene: TRBJ1-2; CDR3 length: 13; D gene: TRBD1
CDR3 protein: CASSLGDTATFSNQPQHF; CDR3 DNA: TGCGCCAGCAGCTTGGGCGACACGGCAACTTTCTCCAATCAGCCCCAGCATTTT; clone size: .; V gene: TRBV5-1; J gene: TRBJ1-5; CDR3 length: 18; D gene: .
CDR3 protein: CASSLSSIQNQPQHF; CDR3 DNA: TGTGCCAGCAGTTTATCTTCAATCCAGAATCAGCCCCAGCATTTT; clone size: .; V gene: TRBV28; J gene: TRBJ1-5; CDR3 length: 15; D gene: .
CDR3 protein: CASSEIRNQPQHF; CDR3 DNA: TGTGCCAGCAGTGAAATCAGGAATCAGCCCCAGCATTTT; clone size: .; V gene: TRBV25-1; J gene: TRBJ1-5; CDR3 length: 13; D gene: .
CDR3 protein: CASSLYGDREAFF; CDR3 DNA: TGTGCCAGCAGTTTATATGGGGACAGGGAAGCTTTCTTT; clone size: .; V gene: TRBV28; J gene: TRBJ1-1; CDR3 length: 13; D gene: TRBD1
CDR3 protein: CASSIGSGGGNEQFF; CDR3 DNA: TGTGCCAGTAGTATAGGTAGCGGGGGTGGAAATGAGCAGTTCTTC; clone size: .; V gene: TRBV19; J gene: TRBJ2-1; CDR3 length: 15; D gene: TRBD2
CDR3 protein: CASSLRQNTGELFF; CDR3 DNA: TGTGCCAGCAGCTTAAGACAGAACACCGGGGAGCTGTTTTTT; clone size: .; V gene: TRBV7-2; J gene: TRBJ2-2; CDR3 length: 14; D gene: .
CDR3 protein: CASSLYRGPGNTIYF; CDR3 DNA: TGTGCCAGCAGCCTGTACAGGGGGCCTGGAAACACCATATATTTT; clone size: .; V gene: TRBV5-4; J gene: TRBJ1-3; CDR3 length: 15; D gene: TRBD1
CDR3 protein: CASSRLPSGVTNEKLFF; CDR3 DNA: TGTGCCAGTAGTAGGTTGCCTTCAGGGGTAACTAATGAAAAACTGTTTTTT; clone size: .; V gene: TRBV19; J gene: TRBJ1-4; CDR3 length: 17; D gene: .
CDR3 protein: CASSGGQREAFF; CDR3 DNA: TGTGCCAGCAGTGGTGGACAGCGCGAAGCTTTCTTT; clone size: .; V gene: TRBV6-1; J gene: TRBJ1-1; CDR3 length: 12; D gene: .
CDR3 protein: CASSSRGRGYNSPLHF; CDR3 DNA: TGCGCCAGCAGCTCCAGGGGACGAGGGTATAATTCACCCCTCCACTTT; clone size: few; V gene: TRBV5-1; J gene: TRBJ1-6; CDR3 length: 16; D gene: .
CDR3 protein: CASSLAELGHPYLMNTEAFF; CDR3 DNA: TGTGCCAGCAGCTTAGCCGAATTGGGACACCCTTATCTCATGAACACTGAAGCTTTCTTT; clone size: few; V gene: TRBV7-2; J gene: TRBJ1-1; CDR3 length: 20; D gene: .
CDR3 protein: CASAGTVNTEAFF; CDR3 DNA: TGTGCCTCGGCTGGGACAGTGAACACTGAAGCTTTCTTT; clone size: .; V gene: TRBV6-5; J gene: TRBJ1-1; CDR3 length: 13; D gene: TRBD1
CDR3 protein: CASRPIPGQGATQYF; CDR3 DNA: TGTGCCAGCAGGCCTATCCCGGGACAGGGCGCGACCCAGTACTTC; clone size: .; V gene: TRBV7-2; J gene: TRBJ2-5; CDR3 length: 15; D gene: TRBD1
CDR3 protein: CASSGIRDLGGGGQYF; CDR3 DNA: TGTGCCAGCAGCGGGATCCGGGACTTAGGAGGTGGCGGGCAGTACTTC; clone size: once; V gene: TRBV7-9; J gene: TRBJ2-7; CDR3 length: 16; D gene: .
CDR3 protein: CATSDPTGHQPQHF; CDR3 DNA: TGTGCCACCAGTGACCCGACAGGGCATCAGCCCCAGCATTTT; clone size: .; V gene: TRBV24-1; J gene: TRBJ1-5; CDR3 length: 14; D gene: TRBD1
CDR3 protein: CASRRQGYATEAFF; CDR3 DNA: TGTGCCAGCAGAAGACAGGGTTACGCCACTGAAGCTTTCTTT; clone size: .; V gene: TRBV2; J gene: TRBJ1-1; CDR3 length: 14; D gene: TRBD1
CDR3 protein: CASSPQRYTGNTGELFF; CDR3 DNA: TGTGCCAGCAGCCCTCAGAGGTATACAGGGAACACCGGGGAGCTGTTTTTT; clone size: .; V gene: TRBV9; J gene: TRBJ2-2; CDR3 length: 17; D gene: .
CDR3 protein: CASSPDRGLYEQYF; CDR3 DNA: TGTGCCAGCAGCCCCGACAGGGGCCTCTACGAGCAGTACTTC; clone size: .; V gene: TRBV11-2; J gene: TRBJ2-7; CDR3 length: 14; D gene: TRBD1
CDR3 protein: CASSVLEADTEAFF; CDR3 DNA: TGTGCCAGCAGTGTTTTGGAGGCGGACACTGAAGCTTTCTTT; clone size: .; V gene: TRBV2; J gene: TRBJ1-1; CDR3 length: 14; D gene: .
CDR3 protein: CASSPGLAQYNEQFF; CDR3 DNA: TGTGCTAGCAGCCCCGGACTAGCGCAGTACAATGAGCAGTTCTTC; clone size: .; V gene: TRBV7-7; J gene: TRBJ2-1; CDR3 length: 15; D gene: TRBD2
CDR3 protein: CASSLNQETQYF; CDR3 DNA: TGTGCCAGCTCACTAAACCAAGAGACCCAGTACTTC; clone size: .; V gene: TRBV18; J gene: TRBJ2-5; CDR3 length: 12; D gene: .
CDR3 protein: CASSLSGVGYEQYF; CDR3 DNA: TGTGCCAGCAGTTTGTCAGGGGTGGGATACGAGCAGTACTTC; clone size: .; V gene: TRBV28; J gene: TRBJ2-7; CDR3 length: 14; D gene: .
CDR3 protein: CASSLALFPQVTQYF; CDR3 DNA: TGTGCCAGCAGCTTAGCTTTGTTTCCCCAGGTTACGCAGTATTTT; clone size: .; V gene: TRBV7-2; J gene: TRBJ2-3; CDR3 length: 15; D gene: .
CDR3 protein: CASSFRDGYTF; CDR3 DNA: TGTGCCAGCAGTTTCAGGGATGGCTACACCTTC; clone size: .; V gene: TRBV28; J gene: TRBJ1-2; CDR3 length: 11; D gene: .
CDR3 protein: CASSQDRTDTEAFF; CDR3 DNA: TGTGCCAGCAGCCAAGATCGGACAGACACTGAAGCTTTCTTT; clone size: few; V gene: TRBV4-2; J gene: TRBJ1-1; CDR3 length: 14; D gene: .
CDR3 protein: CASSQQQGSGYTF; CDR3 DNA: TGTGCCAGCAGCCAACAACAGGGATCCGGCTACACCTTC; clone size: .; V gene: TRBV7-9; J gene: TRBJ1-2; CDR3 length: 13; D gene: .
CDR3 protein: CASSLVSTFGADTQYF; CDR3 DNA: TGTGCCAGCAGCTTAGTTAGCACCTTTGGCGCAGATACGCAGTATTTT; clone size: .; V gene: TRBV7-8; J gene: TRBJ2-3; CDR3 length: 16; D gene: .
CDR3 protein: CASSLASLYNSPLHF; CDR3 DNA: TGCGCCAGCAGCTTGGCCTCCTTATATAATTCACCCCTCCACTTT; clone size: once; V gene: TRBV5-1; J gene: TRBJ1-6; CDR3 length: 15; D gene: .
CDR3 protein: CASSQGVGGRDGETQYF; CDR3 DNA: TGTGCCAGCAGCCAGGGGGTTGGGGGGCGCGATGGAGAGACCCAGTACTTC; clone size: .; V gene: TRBV5-4; J gene: TRBJ2-5; CDR3 length: 17; D gene: .
CDR3 protein: CASSPRTGVGTDTQYF; CDR3 DNA: TGTGCCAGCAGCCCACGGACAGGGGTTGGGACAGATACGCAGTATTTT; clone size: .; V gene: TRBV5-5; J gene: TRBJ2-3; CDR3 length: 16; D gene: TRBD1
CDR3 protein: CASSLPAGDDSPLHF; CDR3 DNA: TGTGCCAGCAGCTTGCCGGCAGGTGATGATTCACCCCTCCACTTT; clone size: few; V gene: TRBV5-4; J gene: TRBJ1-6; CDR3 length: 15; D gene: .
CDR3 protein: CASSRLETQYF; CDR3 DNA: TGTGCCAGCAGCCGTCTAGAGACCCAGTACTTC; clone size: .; V gene: TRBV6-2/TRBV6-3; J gene: TRBJ2-5; CDR3 length: 11; D gene: .
CDR3 protein: CASSQDPGQGFGYTF; CDR3 DNA: TGTGCCAGCAGCCAAGATCCGGGACAGGGGTTTGGCTACACCTTC; clone size: once; V gene: TRBV4-2; J gene: TRBJ1-2; CDR3 length: 15; D gene: TRBD1
CDR3 protein: CASKPQGSTEAFF; CDR3 DNA: TGCGCCAGCAAACCCCAGGGAAGCACTGAAGCTTTCTTT; clone size: .; V gene: TRBV10-1; J gene: TRBJ1-1; CDR3 length: 13; D gene: .
CDR3 protein: CASSVGLENTGELFF; CDR3 DNA: TGTGCCAGCAGTGTTGGACTCGAGAACACCGGGGAGCTGTTTTTT; clone size: .; V gene: TRBV2; J gene: TRBJ2-2; CDR3 length: 15; D gene: .
CDR3 protein: CASSPSGGLTYNEQFF; CDR3 DNA: TGTGCCAGCAGCCCCTCAGGGGGCCTTACCTACAATGAGCAGTTCTTC; clone size: .; V gene: TRBV9; J gene: TRBJ2-1; CDR3 length: 16; D gene: TRBD1
CDR3 protein: CASHGGQGLTDTQYF; CDR3 DNA: TGTGCCAGCCATGGGGGACAGGGCCTCACAGATACGCAGTATTTT; clone size: few; V gene: TRBV5-4; J gene: TRBJ2-3; CDR3 length: 15; D gene: TRBD1
CDR3 protein: CASTEETQYF; CDR3 DNA: TGTGCCAGCACGGAAGAGACCCAGTACTTC; clone size: few; V gene: TRBV6-5; J gene: TRBJ2-5; CDR3 length: 10; D gene: .
CDR3 protein: CASWSWYTYEQYF; CDR3 DNA: TGTGCCAGCTGGTCCTGGTACACCTACGAGCAGTACTTC; clone size: .; V gene: TRBV6-5; J gene: TRBJ2-7; CDR3 length: 13; D gene: .
CDR3 protein: CASSLHKILAGGTDTQYF; CDR3 DNA: TGTGCCAGCAGCTTACATAAAATACTAGCGGGGGGTACAGATACGCAGTATTTT; clone size: .; V gene: TRBV7-9; J gene: TRBJ2-3; CDR3 length: 18; D gene: TRBD2
CDR3 protein: CSASGQGTFLSGANVLTF; CDR3 DNA: TGCAGTGCTAGTGGTCAGGGGACGTTCCTCTCTGGGGCCAACGTCCTGACTTTC; clone size: .; V gene: TRBV20-1; J gene: TRBJ2-6; CDR3 length: 18; D gene: .
CDR3 protein: CASSPQETQYF; CDR3 DNA: TGTGCCAGCAGCCCACAAGAGACCCAGTACTTC; clone size: .; V gene: TRBV3-1/TRBV3-2; J gene: TRBJ2-5; CDR3 length: 11; D gene: .
CDR3 protein: CASTVGGARTEAFF; CDR3 DNA: TGTGCCAGCACAGTCGGGGGGGCTCGCACTGAAGCTTTCTTT; clone size: .; V gene: TRBV6-5; J gene: TRBJ1-1; CDR3 length: 14; D gene: .
CDR3 protein: CASSDRGGNTDTQYF; CDR3 DNA: TGTGCCAGCAGTGATCGCGGGGGAAACACAGATACGCAGTATTTT; clone size: .; V gene: TRBV2; J gene: TRBJ2-3; CDR3 length: 15; D gene: TRBD2
CDR3 protein: CASSLGQGGQPQHF; CDR3 DNA: TGTGCCAGCAGCCTAGGGCAGGGAGGTCAGCCCCAGCATTTT; clone size: .; V gene: TRBV27; J gene: TRBJ1-5; CDR3 length: 14; D gene: .
CDR3 protein: CAIRGDSPYGYTF; CDR3 DNA: TGTGCCATCAGGGGGGACAGCCCATATGGCTACACCTTC; clone size: many; V gene: TRBV10-3; J gene: TRBJ1-2; CDR3 length: 13; D gene: TRBD1